The entry below describes one TCR beta chain. Its antigen remains unknown. Germline CDR1 is SNHLY and CDR2 is FYNNEI. The CDR3 has 15 residues. V dropped 4 bases and J dropped 1; count of bases not matched to a gene: 5. These data come from a study of cytomegalovirus exposure and HLA in healthy donors. The PCR contained 60 Vbeta and 13 Jbeta primers. Profiled with immunoSEQ multiplex PCR; TCRdb holds only in-frame clones, not every one. The data hold about 100,000 clones, with 75% observed a single time. Findings of the study overall: An analysis was carried out later, and it reportedly showed fewer N-insertions in an Asian-associated ancestry cluster than the approximately 700-donor mean. Analyzed later, association rates of TCRs varied across HLA loci, with DRB1 most and HLA-C fewest.

Specimen: PBMCs. The chain employs TRBV2 and TRBJ2-3; TRBD2 matches 7 bases. This TCR derives from a male donor in good health and CMV-seropositive. CDR3 nucleotide sequence: TGTGCCAGCAGTGCCTATCTAGCGGGCACAGATACGCAGTATTTT. This gives the protein CASSAYLAGTDTQYF.